The 26 T cell receptor beta chains below were found in one sample sequenced in a study of OX40 agonist ivuxolimab in advanced cancers. Sequencing was performed with immunoSEQ multiplex PCR; in TCRdb, only in-frame clones are kept and a portion is missing. This sample carries around 72,000 clones, more than 85% of them seen once, and the ten largest clones take less than 2.5%. The sample was CD4+ or CD8+ T cells sorted from blood, taken in a trial of the OX40 agonist ivuxolimab. All receptors derive from an adult with an advanced solid tumor such as melanoma, head and neck, liver or kidney cancer.

The chain combines TRBV11-1 with TRBJ2-5, with TRBD1 matching 10 bases. The V segment lost 1 base and the J segment 5 bases; nucleotides outside the gene matches: 7. This CDR3 spans 16 amino acids. The germline CDR1 and CDR2 sequences are SGHAT and FQDESV (reference sequence). As DNA, the CDR3 is TGTGCCAGCAGCTTAGGACCGGGACAGGGGATCGAGACCCAGTACTTC. Translating it yields CASSLGPGQGIETQYF.

The chain joins TRBV2 to TRBJ2-2, with TRBD1 identical over 10 bases. The CDR3 runs to 14 residues. The V gene's germline CDR1 is SNHLY and CDR2 FYNNEI. J was trimmed by 5 bases and V by 7 bases; bases with no gene match: 4. The DNA of the CDR3 is TGTGCCAGCATCTTGGACAGGGGGACCGGGGAGCTGTTTTTT. Translating it yields CASILDRGTGELFF.

The chain has TRBV6-1 and TRBJ2-1, with D perhaps TRBD1 (6 bases). CDR1 is MNHNS and CDR2 is SASEGT in the germline V gene. There are 15 residues in the CDR3. V lost 3 bases to trimming and J lost 7 bases, with 16 bases between them. CDR3 sequence reads: CASSDKTGIFNEQFF. CDR3 coding DNA: TGTGCCAGCAGTGACAAAACAGGGATTTTTAATGAGCAGTTCTTC.

The chain recombines TRBV5-1 with TRBJ2-7, with D unclear. The length of the CDR3 is 12 residues. Germline values: CDR1 SGHRS, CDR2 YFSETQ. V was shortened by 4 bases and J by 0 bases, with 5 bases between the two germline ends. CDR3 DNA: TGCGCCAGCAGCGATAGCTCCTACGAGCAGTACTTC. Encoded protein: CASSDSSYEQYF.

This clone came up a few times. The chain uses TRBV19 and TRBJ1-5, with D possibly matching TRBD1 (5 bases). Germline V lookup: CDR1 LNHDA, CDR2 SQIVND (reference sequence). Trimming took off 7 bases at V and 4 bases at J, with 14 bases between the two ends. The CDR3 runs 14 residues. CDR3: CASTRGTGNQPQHF. The CDR3 DNA reads as TGTGCCAGTACGAGGGGAACAGGTAATCAGCCCCAGCATTTT.

The CDR3 region is CASSITGAGYGYTF. The DNA for the CDR3 is TGTGCCAGTAGTATAACAGGGGCAGGTTATGGCTACACCTTC. The chain uses TRBV19 and TRBJ1-2, with 7 bases aligning to TRBD1. CDR1 and CDR2 from the germline V gene are LNHDA and SQIVND (reference sequence). The V and J ends lost 2 bases and 5 bases, in that order; junction bases with no gene match: 5. This CDR3 region has 14 residues.

The chain is built from TRBV7-6 and TRBJ2-5; no firm D call. The germline CDR1 and CDR2 sequences are SGHVS and FNYEAQ. This CDR3 comprises 14 residues. V lost 5 bases, J lost 2 bases, and 12 bases lay in between. The CDR3 is CASSRPWQQETQYF. As DNA, the CDR3 is TGTGCCAGCAGCCGTCCGTGGCAGCAAGAGACCCAGTACTTC.

This clone occurred once. This chain connects TRBV10-3 to TRBJ1-6; TRBD1 agrees at 7 bases. Germline CDR1 and CDR2: ENHRY and SYGVKD. This CDR3 region has 15 residues. Unmatched junction bases numbered 9, after V lost 6 bases and J lost 7 bases. The CDR3: CAISGKTGTNSPLHF. CDR3 nucleotides: TGTGCCATCAGCGGAAAGACAGGGACGAATTCACCCCTCCACTTT.

The chain uses TRBV7-2 and TRBJ2-3; D call uncertain. The germline gives CDR1 SGHTA, CDR2 FQGNSA. The V end lost 4 bases, the J end lost 11 bases, and 19 bases lay between the germline ends. The length of the CDR3 is 14 residues. The CDR3 spells CASSSARNGPRQYF. Written as DNA, the CDR3 is TGTGCCAGCAGCTCAGCTCGAAACGGCCCTCGGCAGTATTTT.

V usage is TRBV7-6 and J usage is TRBJ2-7, with D possibly TRBD2 on 6 matching bases. Germline V gene data show CDR1 as SGHVS and CDR2 as FNYEAQ. Trimming took 5 bases from V and 6 from J, leaving 20 bases between them. This CDR3 comprises 15 residues. The CDR3 loop reads CASSPRFSRGSEQYF. DNA of the CDR3: TGTGCCAGCAGCCCGCGGTTTTCTCGGGGGTCCGAGCAGTACTTC.

The rearrangement links TRBV11-2 to TRBJ2-3; 14 bases are a match to TRBD2. This CDR3 has 18 residues. The V and J ends lost 5 bases and 8 bases, in that order; junction bases with no gene match: 15. Germline loops: CDR1 SGHAT, CDR2 FQNNGV. CDR3 DNA sequence: TGTGCCAGCAGCCCGAACGTGAAGACTAGCGGGAGGGCCGGTACGCAGTATTTT. Translating it yields CASSPNVKTSGRAGTQYF.

This chain uses TRBV10-3 with TRBJ2-3, with 11 bases fitting TRBD1. The CDR3 consists of 15 residues. Looked up from germline, CDR1 is ENHRY and CDR2 is SYGVKD. V trimming: 7 bases; J trimming: 7 bases; junction bases outside the gene matches: 10. The DNA for the CDR3 is TGTGCCATCACCACCTCGGGACAGGGGGTACATACGCAGTATTTT. Its protein is CAITTSGQGVHTQYF.

This chain joins TRBV20-1 and TRBJ2-4; no clear D. V dropped 3 bases and J dropped 8 bases, with 5 bases sitting between them. CDR3 length: 10 residues. Germline loops: CDR1 DFQATT, CDR2 SNEGSKA (reference sequence). CDR3 nucleotide sequence: TGCAGTGCTAGTTCGGACATTCAGTACTTC. This gives the protein CSASSDIQYF.

The chain has TRBV6-5 and TRBJ1-2; TRBD1 aligns across 7 bases. Trimming took 4 bases from V and 8 from J; bases not matched to a gene: 7. CDR1 and CDR2 from the germline V gene are MNHEY and SVGAGI. This CDR3 is built from 13 residues. The CDR3 is CASSFTGARGYTF. The CDR3 nucleotides read TGTGCCAGCAGTTTCACAGGGGCTCGGGGCTACACCTTC.

The V and J genes are TRBV2 and TRBJ1-3, with a possible D match to TRBD1 (6 bases). The V end lost 6 bases, the J end lost 4 bases, and 10 bases lay between the germline ends. The germline V gene encodes CDR1 SNHLY and CDR2 FYNNEI. This CDR3 has 13 residues. The CDR3 DNA reads as TGTGCCAGCAGGACTGGGACAGGAAACACCATATATTTT. This gives the protein CASRTGTGNTIYF.

The chain joins TRBV7-6 to TRBJ2-1, with 10 bases that match TRBD2. Germline V gives CDR1 SGHVS, CDR2 FNYEAQ. V trimming: 5 bases; J trimming: 4 bases; junction bases outside the gene matches: 11. The CDR3 is made up of 17 amino acids. CDR3 sequence (DNA): TGTGCCAGCAGCCCGCAAATTAGCGGGAGGCGATACAATGAGCAGTTCTTC. It translates to CASSPQISGRRYNEQFF.

V gene TRBV19 combines with J gene TRBJ2-2; D unclear. V shed 0 bases and J shed 9 bases, with 14 bases lying between them. This CDR3 is built from 15 residues. Germline CDR1 reads LNHDA; CDR2 reads SQIVND (reference sequence). The CDR3 protein is CASSIEHGESRELFF. In DNA form, the CDR3 reads TGTGCCAGTAGTATAGAGCATGGCGAGTCCCGGGAGCTGTTTTTT.

This rearrangement joins TRBV11-3 to TRBJ2-2, with TRBD2 identical over 9 bases. The V segment lost 5 bases and the J segment 6 bases; nucleotides outside the gene matches: 7. Germline V lookup: CDR1 SGHNT, CDR2 YENEEA. The CDR3 consists of 15 residues. CDR3 sequence: CASSNSGGGSGELFF. The CDR3 DNA follows: TGTGCCAGCAGCAATAGCGGGGGCGGGTCCGGGGAGCTGTTTTTT.

The chain carries TRBV11-1 and TRBJ2-5; 9 nucleotides agree with TRBD1. The CDR3 extends over 14 amino acids. The germline CDR1 and CDR2 sequences are SGHAT and FQDESV (reference sequence). The ends lost 6 bases at V and 5 bases at J; junction bases unmatched: 7. CDR3 DNA sequence: TGTGCCAGCAGGTCACAGGGGGCCGGGGAGACCCAGTACTTC. This gives the protein CASRSQGAGETQYF.

This clone was observed a handful of times. V is TRBV14 and J is TRBJ1-4, with TRBD1 as a possible D gene (6 bases). This CDR3 has 13 amino acids. Trimming took off 6 bases at V and 5 bases at J, with 10 bases between the two ends. Germline values: CDR1 SGHDN, CDR2 FVKESK. In nucleotides, the CDR3 is TGTGCCAGCAGACGACAGGCGAATGAAAAACTGTTTTTT. It codes for CASRRQANEKLFF. The whole variable domain, remainder taken from reference TRBV14 and TRBJ1-4, is EAGVTQFPSHSVIEKGQTVTLRCDPISGHDNLYWYRRVMGKEIKFLLHFVKESKQDESGMPNNRFLAERTGGTYSTLKVQPAELEDSGVYFCASRRQANEKLFFGSGTQLSVL.

This rearrangement joins TRBV4-3 to TRBJ1-3; D gene uncertain. CDR1 is LGHNA and CDR2 is YSLEER in the germline V gene. The germline V and J ends were trimmed by 1 base and 7 bases, with 14 bases remaining between them. This CDR3 has 15 residues. Here the CDR3 reads CASSQAGSAGNTIYF. In DNA, the CDR3 is TGCGCCAGCAGCCAAGCCGGGTCCGCCGGGAACACCATATATTTT.

This chain connects TRBV14 to TRBJ1-1; a weak D match, TRBD1 (5 bases). This CDR3 comprises 13 residues. Trimming shortened V by 2 bases and J by 7 bases, and 11 bases separated the two germline ends. CDR1 is SGHDN, CDR2 FVKESK, per germline. CDR3 sequence: CASSQLQVSEAFF. As DNA, the CDR3 is TGTGCCAGCAGCCAACTACAGGTCAGTGAAGCTTTCTTT. Variable domain in full (rest from reference TRBV14 and TRBJ1-1): EAGVTQFPSHSVIEKGQTVTLRCDPISGHDNLYWYRRVMGKEIKFLLHFVKESKQDESGMPNNRFLAERTGGTYSTLKVQPAELEDSGVYFCASSQLQVSEAFFGQGTRLTVV.

The chain uses TRBV18 and TRBJ2-1, with D possibly TRBD1 on 6 matching bases. The CDR3 length is 15 residues. Looked up from germline, CDR1 is KGHSH and CDR2 is LQKENI. Trimming removed 3 bases from V and 0 bases from J, with 9 bases in between. The CDR3 here is CASSPQGPSYNEQFF. For the CDR3, the DNA is TGTGCCAGCTCACCCCAGGGGCCCTCCTACAATGAGCAGTTCTTC.

The chain couples TRBV9 to TRBJ2-3; 13 bases agree with TRBD2. J lost 3 bases, V lost 4 bases, and 5 bases had no gene match. Germline CDR1 SGDLS, CDR2 YYNGEE. There are 16 residues in the CDR3. In nucleotides, the CDR3 is TGTGCCAGCAGCTTAGGACTAGCGGGAGATACAGATACGCAGTATTTT. Protein: CASSLGLAGDTDTQYF. Filled out from reference TRBV9 and TRBJ2-3, the complete variable domain reads DSGVTQTPKHLITATGQRVTLRCSPRSGDLSVYWYQQSLDQGLQFLIQYYNGEERAKGNILERFSAQQFPDLHSELNLSSLELGDSALYFCASSLGLAGDTDTQYFGPGTRLTVL.

The chain is built from TRBV5-8 and TRBJ2-1; D unclear. The CDR3 totals 15 residues. The germline CDR1 and CDR2 sequences are SGHTS and YDEGEE. Trimming removed 1 base at V and 4 bases at J, with 12 bases between. The CDR3 reads CASSLWRDFYNEQFF. The CDR3 DNA reads TGTGCCAGCAGCTTGTGGCGAGATTTTTACAATGAGCAGTTCTTC. The full variable domain, rest sourced from reference TRBV5-8 and TRBJ2-1, is EAGVTQSPTHLIKTRGQQATLRCSPISGHTSVYWYQQALGLGLQFLLWYDEGEERNRGNFPPRFSGRQFPNYSSELNVNALELEDSALYLCASSLWRDFYNEQFFGPGTRLTVL.

The CDR3 coding sequence is TGTGCCACCAGCAGAGATCGGGGTGGGCAAGAGACCCAGTACTTC. Its translation is CATSRDRGGQETQYF. The rearrangement uses TRBV15 and TRBJ2-5; weak D call: TRBD2 (5 bases). The CDR3 loop spans 15 amino acids. The V gene's germline CDR1 is LNHNV and CDR2 YYDKDF (reference sequence). V shed 0 bases and J shed 2 bases, with 10 bases lying between them.